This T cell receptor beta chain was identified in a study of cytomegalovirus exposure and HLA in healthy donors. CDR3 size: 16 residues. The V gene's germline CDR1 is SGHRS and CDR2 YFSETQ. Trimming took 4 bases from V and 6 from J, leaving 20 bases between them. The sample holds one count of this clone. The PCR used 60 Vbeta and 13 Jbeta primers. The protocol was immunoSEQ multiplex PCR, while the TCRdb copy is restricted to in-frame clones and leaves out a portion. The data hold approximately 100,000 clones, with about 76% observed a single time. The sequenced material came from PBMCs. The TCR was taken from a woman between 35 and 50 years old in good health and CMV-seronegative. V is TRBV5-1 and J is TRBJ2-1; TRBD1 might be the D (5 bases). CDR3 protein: CASSPPTVARTNEQFF. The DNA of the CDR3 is TGCGCCAGCAGCCCGCCGACAGTCGCTAGGACCAATGAGCAGTTCTTC.